Listed here are 8 T cell receptor beta chains from one sample, sequenced in a study of blood T cells in healthy people across ages. Through a sample-barcoded 5' primer and a J-beta primer mix, a second PCR was run for 7 to 11 cycles. TCRdb redid the calling of the 5' RACE reads with MiXCR, one entry per CDR3 protein. The data show around 650,000 distinct CDR3 sequences, with approximately 40% seen just once and around 30% held by the top ten. Source material: blood. The receptors originated from an older man in good health.

V is TRBV7-2 and J is TRBJ2-3, with 11 bases matching TRBD2. Germline loops: CDR1 SGHTA, CDR2 FQGNSA. This CDR3 has 18 amino acids. With 5 bases clipped from V and 4 bases from J, the junction kept 14 bases outside the gene matches. CDR3 nucleotide sequence: TGTGCCAGCAGCCCCCACCGCCTAGCGGGGGGCGTCGCAGATACGCAGTATTTT. Translated, it gives CASSPHRLAGGVADTQYF.

The chain joins TRBV4-3 to TRBJ1-2, with D unclear. The germline gives CDR1 LGHNA, CDR2 YSLEER. V lost 0 bases, J lost 1 base, and 9 bases lay in between. This CDR3 spans 15 amino acids. This CDR3 is CASSQDSSVNYGYTF. CDR3 nucleotide sequence: TGCGCCAGCAGCCAAGATTCTAGTGTTAACTATGGCTACACCTTC.

The V call is TRBV11-2, the J call TRBJ2-6, with a weak D call TRBD2 (6 bases). The CDR3 is 16 amino acids. Trimming left V 0 bases short and J 3 bases short, with 9 bases between. Germline CDR1 is SGHAT and CDR2 is FQNNGV. The CDR3 sequence is CASSLDVRGGANVLTF. In DNA form, the CDR3 reads TGTGCCAGCAGCTTAGATGTGCGGGGTGGGGCCAACGTCCTGACTTTC.

The chain couples TRBV5-1 to TRBJ1-1, with 11 bases aligning to TRBD1. Germline trimming cut 0 bases from V and 6 bases from J; bases unmatched to any gene: 4. The CDR3 spans 15 residues. Germline assignment: CDR1 SGHRS and CDR2 YFSETQ. This CDR3 reads CASSLEWTGGSEAFF. The CDR3 DNA reads TGCGCCAGCAGCTTGGAGTGGACAGGGGGCTCTGAAGCTTTCTTT. The full variable domain, completed using reference TRBV5-1 and TRBJ1-1, is KAGVTQTPRYLIKTRGQQVTLSCSPISGHRSVSWYQQTPGQGLQFLFEYFSETQRNKGNFPGRFSGRQFSNSRSEMNVSTLELGDSALYLCASSLEWTGGSEAFFGQGTRLTVV.

The chain couples TRBV5-1 to TRBJ1-4; tentative D call: TRBD1 (5 bases). V was cut by 6 bases and J by 3 bases, with 12 bases left in between. Germline V lookup: CDR1 SGHRS, CDR2 YFSETQ. This CDR3 has 14 amino acids. The CDR3 sequence is CASTAGPSNEKLFF. CDR3 DNA sequence: TGCGCCAGCACCGCAGGGCCGTCTAATGAAAAACTGTTTTTT.

This clonotype turned up a few times. The chain combines TRBV7-8 with TRBJ2-3, with 9 bases fitting TRBD2. V lost 0 bases and J lost 5; bases outside the gene matches: 9. The CDR3 sequence is 17 residues long. The germline V gene has CDR1 SGHVS and CDR2 FQNEAQ. The CDR3 here is CASSLALLAGYIDTQYF. CDR3 coding DNA: TGTGCCAGCAGCTTAGCGCTCCTAGCGGGATACATAGATACGCAGTATTTT.

V usage is TRBV20-1 and J usage is TRBJ2-1, with 7 bases matching TRBD2. This CDR3 region has 15 residues. Germline CDR1 is DFQATT and CDR2 is SNEGSKA (reference sequence). Trimming cost V 5 bases and J 2 bases; bases outside gene matches: 9. For the CDR3, the DNA is TGCAGTGCTCATCCCGTAGCGGGTACCTACAATGAGCAGTTCTTC. It is translated as CSAHPVAGTYNEQFF.

J is TRBJ1-5 and V is TRBV28; 7 bases agree with TRBD1. The length of the CDR3 is 14 residues. Germline V gene sequence: CDR1 MDHEN, CDR2 SYDVKM. Unmatched junction bases numbered 3, after V lost 6 bases and J lost 1 base. CDR3 nucleotide sequence: TGTGCCAGCAGCCAGGGGGGGAGCAATCAGCCCCAGCATTTT. It codes for CASSQGGSNQPQHF. Supplemented by reference TRBV28 and TRBJ1-5, the full variable domain reads DVKVTQSSRYLVKRTGEKVFLECVQDMDHENMFWYRQDPGLGLRLIYFSYDVKMKEKGDIPEGYSVSREKKERFSLILESASTNQTSMYLCASSQGGSNQPQHFGDGTRLSIL.